This T cell receptor (beta chain) was observed in a study of shared clonotypes between healthy human individuals. Whole-study results and caveats: Represented genetic and exposure-history diversity was restricted by having few donors.

This clone was recorded only once. Its antigen is unidentified. Each PCR replicate run on unsorted PBMC took in approximately 300 ng DNA, tens of thousands of T cell genomes. TCRdb keeps only in-frame clones here, not all; method: immunoSEQ multiplex PCR. The data show more than 400,000 clones, 81% seen once. Input material: PBMCs. This TCR came from a middle-aged woman in good health. Some clones in this sample may be carry-over from other donors' samples.

The CDR3 nucleotides are TGTGCCAGCAGTTACTTAGAGGGGGAAGCCTACGAGCAGTACTTC. It yields the protein CASSYLEGEAYEQYF. The chain links TRBV6-5 to TRBJ2-5, with D tentatively TRBD1 (6 bases). The J call may be incorrect, as the DNA end agrees better with TRBJ2-7. Germline-derived CDR1 and CDR2 are MNHEY and SVGAGI. The CDR3 runs 15 residues.